This TCR beta chain was retrieved from a study of blood T cells in healthy people across ages. The CDR3 is made up of 13 amino acids. Germline CDR1 and CDR2: SGHTA and FQGNSA. To note about this clonotype: One end of the junction varies from germline; a read error may be responsible.

A sample-barcoded 5' primer and a J-beta primer mix were used in a second PCR of roughly 6 to 11 cycles. TCRdb independently ran MiXCR on the 5' RACE reads; one entry per CDR3 protein. The profile shows fewer than 1 million distinct CDR3 sequences, under 45% of them singletons. Sample: blood. The receptor comes from a man in his 60s in good health. The chain has TRBV7-2 and TRBJ1-6; D is possibly TRBD1 (6 bases). CDR3 bases: TGCGCCAGCAACGCCCCAGGGGAATCACCCCTCCACTTT. Translating gives CASNAPGESPLHF.